This T cell receptor (beta chain) was observed in a study of blood T cell repertoires in COVID-19. In the original workflow: The assay estimated nucleated cells by amplifying reference gene primers. Using immunoSEQ multiplex PCR, the repertoire was profiled, and TCRdb retains in-frame clones only, with some absent. That table furnishes V, J and clone size, whereas the DNA furnished D and trimming. In the table there are a few hundred thousand clones, just over 85% of which are singletons. Those enrolled, adults aged roughly 18 to 95 years, came from under 25 US areas. A single count supports this clone. The sequence was collected from a middle-aged woman with acute COVID-19. Sequenced sample: PBMCs or T cells enriched from blood (not recorded which).

The CDR3 DNA reads as TGTGCCAGCTCACGCGAGTACTCCTACAATGAGCAGTTCTTC. It yields the protein CASSREYSYNEQFF. The rearrangement joins TRBV18 to TRBJ2-1; D gene ambiguous. Trimming pared 4 bases from V and 0 bases from J, leaving 7 bases between. The CDR3 spans 14 residues. From germline, CDR1 is KGHSH and CDR2 LQKENI.